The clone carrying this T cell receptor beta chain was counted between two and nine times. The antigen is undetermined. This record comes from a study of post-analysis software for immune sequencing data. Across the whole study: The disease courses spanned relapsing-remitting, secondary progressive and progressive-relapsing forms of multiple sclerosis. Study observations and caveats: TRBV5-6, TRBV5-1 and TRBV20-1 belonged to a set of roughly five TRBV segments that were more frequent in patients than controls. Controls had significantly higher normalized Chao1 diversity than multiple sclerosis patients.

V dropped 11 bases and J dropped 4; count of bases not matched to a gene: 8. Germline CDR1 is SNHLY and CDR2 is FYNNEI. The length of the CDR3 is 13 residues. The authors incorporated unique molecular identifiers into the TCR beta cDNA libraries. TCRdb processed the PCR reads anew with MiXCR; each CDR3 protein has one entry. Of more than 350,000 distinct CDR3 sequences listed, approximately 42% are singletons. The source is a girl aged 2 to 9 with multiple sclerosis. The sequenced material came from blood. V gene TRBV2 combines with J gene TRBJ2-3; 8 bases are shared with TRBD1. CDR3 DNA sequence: TGTGCCGGTAAAGGACAGGGATCAGATACGCAGTATTTT. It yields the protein CAGKGQGSDTQYF.